This T cell receptor (beta chain) was recorded in a study of cytomegalovirus exposure and HLA in healthy donors. Germline CDR1 is SGDLS and CDR2 is YYNGEE. J lost 0 bases, V lost 4 bases, and 12 bases had no gene match. The CDR3 length is 17 residues. A multiplex PCR was run with 60 Vbeta primers and 13 Jbeta primers. Assay used: immunoSEQ multiplex PCR; TCRdb lists only in-frame clones, some missing. The sample holds some 150,000 clones, around 72% seen once. Sequencing was done on a sample of PBMCs. The receptor was derived from a man aged 50 to 59 in good health and CMV-seropositive. The genes are TRBV9 and TRBJ2-7, with 8 nucleotides matching TRBD1. Here the CDR3 reads CASSPLPTGTGSYEQYF. In DNA, the CDR3 is TGTGCCAGCAGCCCGCTCCCAACCGGGACAGGCTCCTACGAGCAGTACTTC.